This record covers a single TCR beta chain. This specimen belongs to a study of tumor-infiltrating lymphocytes in oesophageal squamous cell carcinoma. Each CDR3 protein gets one entry after TCRdb re-called the PCR reads with MiXCR. The sample yields some 20,000 distinct CDR3 sequences, roughly two fifths seen once. V shed 6 bases and J shed 1 base, with 18 bases lying between them. CDR1 is MNHNS and CDR2 is SASEGT in the germline V gene. The length of the CDR3 is 16 residues. The rearrangement links TRBV6-1 to TRBJ1-2, with TRBD1 as a possible D gene (5 bases). The specimen sequenced was normal esophageal tissue next to the tumor. This clonotype was obtained from a male donor with esophageal squamous cell carcinoma. CDR3 loop: CASSQPPRTFNYGYTF. In DNA form, the CDR3 reads TGTGCCAGCAGCCAACCCCCAAGGACATTTAACTATGGCTACACCTTC.